One sample yielded the 32 T cell receptor beta chains listed below, sequenced in a study of tumor-infiltrating lymphocytes in glioblastoma multiforme. Multiple V-beta primers and a C-beta primer amplified TCRB from RNA. From the multiplex PCR reads, TCRdb called clonotypes with MiXCR, one entry per CDR3 protein. Of about 13,000 distinct CDR3 sequences listed, roughly 68% were seen once; the top ten hold 29%. Sequenced sample: brain tumor tissue. The receptors here all came from a male donor with glioblastoma.

About this clonotype: Lacking the conserved final phenylalanine or tryptophan, this CDR3 likely reflects a read error. The chain recombines TRBV5-4 with TRBJ1-4; D is unresolved. In germline, CDR1 is SGHNT, CDR2 YYREEE (reference sequence). The length of the CDR3 is 15 residues. The CDR3 protein is CAGSADRNVNEKLFL. As DNA, the CDR3 is TGTGCCGGCAGCGCTGACCGGAATGTTAATGAAAAACTGTTTCTT.

The V call is TRBV4-2, the J call TRBJ1-6; 9 positions agree with TRBD1. CDR3 length: 17 residues. Germline trimming cut 3 bases from V and 7 bases from J; bases unmatched to any gene: 10. Germline V CDR1 and CDR2: LGHNA, YNFKEQ. The CDR3 DNA sequence: TGTGCCAGCAGCCAGATCGGACAGGGGTTAGGGAATTCACCCCTCCACTTT. Translation gives CASSQIGQGLGNSPLHF.

This clonotype turned up a few times. V usage is TRBV9 and J usage is TRBJ1-2; D is ambiguous. With 4 bases removed from V and 5 bases from J, the gap between germline ends came to 9 bases. In germline, CDR1 is SGDLS, CDR2 YYNGEE. The CDR3 is made up of 12 amino acids. The CDR3 spells CASSSQEYGYTF. Here the CDR3 DNA reads TGTGCCAGCAGCTCCCAAGAGTATGGCTACACCTTC. Together with reference TRBV9 and TRBJ1-2, the CDR3 gives the full variable domain: DSGVTQTPKHLITATGQRVTLRCSPRSGDLSVYWYQQSLDQGLQFLIQYYNGEERAKGNILERFSAQQFPDLHSELNLSSLELGDSALYFCASSSQEYGYTFGSGTRLTVV.

This clonotype ranks as medium-sized. The chain couples TRBV6-6 to TRBJ1-2, with D uncertain. V was shortened by 0 bases and J by 0 bases, with 8 bases between the two germline ends. The germline V gene has CDR1 MNHNY and CDR2 SVGAGI (reference sequence). The CDR3 is 15 residues long. CDR3 protein: CASSYSISANYGYTF. In DNA form, the CDR3 reads TGTGCCAGCAGTTACTCGATCAGTGCTAACTATGGCTACACCTTC.

The gene calls are TRBV12-3 or TRBV12-4 and TRBJ2-6; D might be TRBD1 or TRBD2, each matching 6 bases. The CDR3 is 16 amino acids. The CDR3 loop reads CASGPDSYSGANVLTF. The CDR3 DNA is TGTGCTAGCGGCCCGGACAGTTACTCTGGGGCCAACGTCCTGACTTTC.

This clonotype counts as large (0.1 to 1%). This chain links TRBV11-2 with TRBJ2-7, with 12 positions matching TRBD2. Germline V lookup: CDR1 SGHAT, CDR2 FQNNGV. There are 17 residues in the CDR3. After removal of 5 bases from V and 5 bases from J, the junction contained 13 bases not matched to a gene. CDR3 nucleotides: TGTGCCAGCAGCACAGGACTAGCGGGAAGGTTCGGGGACGAGCAGTACTTC. Its protein is CASSTGLAGRFGDEQYF.

The chain recombines TRBV11-3 with TRBJ2-1, with 8 bases aligning to TRBD2. CDR1 is SGHNT and CDR2 is YENEEA in the germline V gene. The CDR3 length is 16 residues. V was pared by 4 bases and J by 0 bases, with 5 bases of the junction left unmatched. CDR3 residues: CASSSGGASSYNEQFF. DNA for the CDR3: TGTGCCAGCAGCTCCGGGGGGGCGAGCTCCTACAATGAGCAGTTCTTC.

Of note for this clonotype: Since a much larger clone is just one base distant, this may be a read error. DNA for the CDR3: TGTGCCAGCAGCCCCCTAGCGAGTGAGCAGTTCTTC. It encodes CASSPLASEQFF. The J gene is TRBJ2-1, the V gene TRBV2; weak D call: TRBD2 (6 bases). Deletions cut 6 bases from V and 9 bases from J, with 12 bases between. The CDR3 spans 12 residues. Germline-derived CDR1 and CDR2 are SNHLY and FYNNEI.

This clonotype was recorded at least ten times. The chain links TRBV28 to TRBJ1-2, with D possibly being TRBD1 (6 bases). Germline V gives CDR1 MDHEN, CDR2 SYDVKM. This CDR3 is 12 amino acids long. Deletions cut 5 bases from V and 6 bases from J, with 10 bases between. CDR3 sequence reads: CASSQQGHGYTF. Here the CDR3 DNA reads TGTGCCAGCAGTCAACAGGGCCATGGCTACACCTTC.

By frequency in the sample, this clonotype is medium-sized. The V and J genes are TRBV29-1 and TRBJ2-7; TRBD2 matches 12 bases. Losses at the gene ends were 4 bases for V and 0 bases for J; bases not matched to a gene: 4. CDR3 size: 15 residues. Per the germline V gene, CDR1 is SQVTM and CDR2 is ANQGSEA. The CDR3 here is CSVAGLAGSSYEQYF. CDR3 sequence (DNA): TGCAGCGTTGCCGGACTAGCGGGGAGCTCCTACGAGCAGTACTTC.

CDR3 nucleotides: TGCAATGTTGGAGATGAGGCAGGGCTGTATGAGCAGTTCTTC. Translated: CNVGDEAGLYEQFF. The genes are TRBV20-1 and TRBJ2-1; TRBD1 might be the D (5 bases). Germline-derived CDR1 and CDR2 are DFQATT and SNEGSKA (reference sequence). The CDR3 loop spans 14 amino acids.

The genes are TRBV6-1 and TRBJ2-7; D assignment may be TRBD1 or TRBD2 (5 bases each). Trimming took 10 bases from V and 3 from J, leaving 16 bases between them. From germline, CDR1 is MNHNS and CDR2 SASEGT. This CDR3 region has 13 residues. The DNA of the CDR3 is TGTGCCATCAATACCGGGACCAACTACGAGCAGTACTTC. Its protein product is CAINTGTNYEQYF.

The count of this clonotype is one. A junction boundary mismatches the germline segment, possibly from a read error. V gene TRBV6-1 combines with J gene TRBJ2-7; tentative D call: TRBD1 (5 bases). Germline-derived CDR1 and CDR2 are MNHNS and SASEGT. The CDR3 totals 13 residues. CDR3 coding DNA: TGTGTCAGCACTCGGGCAGGGCGGTCCGAGCAGTACTTC. Translation gives CVSTRAGRSEQYF.

J is TRBJ1-5 and V is TRBV19; no clear D. Germline V gene lookup returns CDR1 LNHDA and CDR2 SQIVND (reference sequence). Between the trimmed V and J ends, which lost 6 bases and 5 bases, there was a span of 17 bases. There are 15 residues in the CDR3. CDR3 DNA sequence: TGTGCCAGTAGGGGTGACCTACAATTCGATCAGCCCCAGCATTTT. Amino acid sequence: CASRGDLQFDQPQHF. Supplemented by reference TRBV19 and TRBJ1-5, the full variable domain reads DGGITQSPKYLFRKEGQNVTLSCEQNLNHDAMYWYRQDPGQGLRLIYYSQIVNDFQKGDIAEGYSVSREKKESFPLTVTSAQKNPTAFYLCASRGDLQFDQPQHFGDGTRLSIL.

This clonotype was detected a few times. It is likely a read error, because the conserved phenylalanine at the end of the CDR3 is missing. The chain is built from TRBV6-5 and TRBJ2-7; D is ambiguous. CDR1 is MNHEY and CDR2 is SVGAGI in the germline V gene. V was cut by 0 bases and J by 6 bases, with 12 bases left in between. CDR3 length: 14 amino acids. The CDR3 sequence is CASSYSGWLREQYS. The CDR3 DNA follows: TGTGCCAGCAGTTACTCGGGATGGTTGCGCGAGCAGTACTCC.

A word on this clonotype: An end of the junction does not agree with germline; a read error may underlie this. The rearrangement joins TRBV11-2 to TRBJ2-7, with D tentatively TRBD1 (5 bases). From germline, CDR1 is SGHAT and CDR2 FQNNGV. This CDR3 spans 14 amino acids. For the CDR3, the DNA is TGTGCCAGCAACTTAGACGAAGGGGTCAACGAGCAGTACTTC. Amino acid sequence: CASNLDEGVNEQYF.

The table lists this clonotype with many counts. This sequence joins TRBV12-3 or TRBV12-4 and TRBJ2-1; D gene ambiguous. Trimming stripped 5 bases from V and 11 bases from J, with 16 bases between. The CDR3 spans 13 residues. CDR3 in DNA: TGTGCCAGCAGTCCCCGGGCCTTTGAACAGCAGTTCTTC. Its translation: CASSPRAFEQQFF.

V and J are TRBV5-1 and TRBJ1-1; D gene ambiguous. The germline gives CDR1 SGHRS, CDR2 YFSETQ. Trimming removed 4 bases from V and 0 bases from J, with 10 bases in between. The CDR3 length is 14 residues. The CDR3, as DNA: TGCGCCAGCAGCACCAGCGGCATGAACACTGAAGCTTTCTTT. Its translation: CASSTSGMNTEAFF.

With respect to this clonotype: One junction end does not reproduce the germline sequence, and a read error may be involved. V is TRBV7-8 and J is TRBJ2-7; D is unresolved. The germline CDR1 and CDR2 sequences are SGHVS and FQNEAQ. This CDR3 region has 12 residues. CDR3 coding DNA: TGTGCCTGCAGCTTAGTAGGGCACGAGCAGTACTTC. Protein: CACSLVGHEQYF.

The chain uses TRBV11-2 and TRBJ2-7, with D hard to call. Looked up from germline, CDR1 is SGHAT and CDR2 is FQNNGV. The CDR3 runs 15 residues. Trimming removed 0 bases from V and 0 bases from J, with 9 bases in between. The CDR3 bases are TGTGCCAGCAGCTTAGATCCGACCCGCTCCTACGAGCAGTACTTC. Protein sequence: CASSLDPTRSYEQYF.

Points on this clonotype: No conserved phenylalanine or tryptophan is present at the end of the CDR3, so a read error is the likely explanation. The chain employs TRBV11-2 and TRBJ2-3; TRBD2 matches at 11 bases. The CDR3 sequence is 16 residues long. Trimming at V came to 2 bases and at J to 5 bases, leaving 6 bases not matched to a gene. Germline CDR1 reads SGHAT; CDR2 reads FQNNGV. CDR3 in amino acids: CASSLKLAGAVDTQYL. The CDR3 DNA reads as TGTGCCAGCAGCTTAAAACTAGCGGGAGCGGTAGATACGCAGTATCTT.

The gene calls are TRBV29-1 and TRBJ1-4, with a tentative D call TRBD1 (5 bases). The germline gives CDR1 SQVTM, CDR2 ANQGSEA. Trimming cost V 7 bases and J 4 bases, with 13 bases left between them. The CDR3 has 13 amino acids. Here the CDR3 reads CSARQPLNEKLFF. Written as DNA, the CDR3 is TGCAGCGCTCGACAGCCACTTAATGAAAAACTGTTTTTT.

CDR3 in DNA: TGTGCCGGCGGGACTAGCGAACTACCCTTAGAGCTGTTTTTT. Translating it yields CAGGTSELPLELFF. The chain carries TRBV6-2 or TRBV6-3 and TRBJ2-2; 10 bases are a match to TRBD2. The ends lost 11 bases at V and 11 bases at J; junction bases unmatched: 14. The CDR3 consists of 14 residues. Germline CDR1 is MNHEY and CDR2 is SVGEGT.

This clonotype was observed many times. The chain carries TRBV18 and TRBJ1-1; TRBD1 might be the D (5 bases). The CDR3 has 16 residues. CDR1 and CDR2 (germline): KGHSH, LQKENI. The germline V and J ends were trimmed by 3 bases and 5 bases, with 19 bases remaining between them. CDR3 in DNA: TGTGCCAGCTCACCCACAGGAGGGTCGCGGGAGACTGAAGCTTTCTTT. This gives the protein CASSPTGGSRETEAFF.

Worth noting for this clonotype: Mismatch with germline at one junction end may stem from a read error. The V call is TRBV29-1, the J call TRBJ1-1; D is undetermined. The CDR3 runs to 11 residues. Germline V gene lookup returns CDR1 SQVTM and CDR2 ANQGSEA. The CDR3 sequence: CSVEAVAEASF. The CDR3 DNA reads TGCAGCGTTGAGGCGGTGGCTGAAGCTTCCTTT.

As concerns this clonotype: It is likely a read error, because the conserved phenylalanine at the end of the CDR3 is missing. The J gene is TRBJ2-7, the V gene TRBV20-1, with D possibly called TRBD1 or TRBD2 (5 bases each). The CDR3 is 15 amino acids. Germline assignment: CDR1 DFQATT and CDR2 SNEGSKA (reference sequence). Between the trimmed V and J ends, which lost 3 bases and 3 bases, there was a span of 18 bases. The CDR3 DNA reads as TGCAGTGCTAGTCGTCTCAGGGACGTTCGCTACGAGCAGTACCTC. Translated: CSASRLRDVRYEQYL.

In this sample, this clonotype turned up once. The rearrangement links TRBV6-5 to TRBJ1-1, with D possibly being TRBD1 (5 bases). Trimming cost V 7 bases and J 5 bases, with 14 bases left between them. This CDR3 region has 13 residues. The germline V gene has CDR1 MNHEY and CDR2 SVGAGI. CDR3 sequence: CASIRQSWTEAFF. In nucleotides, the CDR3 is TGTGCCAGCATAAGACAGTCGTGGACTGAAGCTTTCTTT.

With regard to this clonotype: One end of the junction is discordant with germline, which a read error may explain. J is TRBJ2-1 and V is TRBV6-1, with 11 bases aligning to TRBD2. CDR3 size: 16 residues. Germline V gives CDR1 MNHNS, CDR2 SASEGT. This chain's CDR3 is CASSVSQLAGAYERFF. CDR3 nucleotide sequence: TGTGCTAGCAGTGTATCCCAACTAGCGGGAGCTTATGAGCGGTTCTTC.

The CDR3 region is CSAPHRGGASTDTQYF. The CDR3 coding sequence is TGCAGTGCTCCCCACCGCGGGGGTGCATCCACAGATACGCAGTATTTT. The chain has TRBV20-1 and TRBJ2-3; 7 bases are a match to TRBD2. The CDR3 spans 16 residues. The germline gives CDR1 DFQATT, CDR2 SNEGSKA (reference sequence). V trimming: 5 bases; J trimming: 2 bases; junction bases outside the gene matches: 13.

The genes are TRBV10-1 and TRBJ2-1; the match to TRBD2 covers 9 bases. The junction had 7 bases not matched to a gene; V was cut back by 5 bases and J by 8 bases. The CDR3 covers 14 residues. Germline V gene data show CDR1 as WNHNN and CDR2 as SYGVQD (reference sequence). CDR3 residues: CASSSSGTWDEQFF. The CDR3 DNA reads TGCGCCAGCAGTTCTAGCGGGACGTGGGATGAGCAGTTCTTC.

V and J are TRBV7-2 and TRBJ2-5, with 7 nucleotides matching TRBD2. The CDR3 totals 14 residues. V lost 1 base, J lost 5 bases, and 4 bases stayed unmatched. The germline gives CDR1 SGHTA, CDR2 FQGNSA. CDR3 nucleotide sequence: TGTGCCAGCAGCTTAGATCAGGGAGGGGAGACCCAGTACTTC. Translating gives CASSLDQGGETQYF. Using reference TRBV7-2 and TRBJ2-5 for the parts outside the CDR3, the full variable domain is GAGVSQSPSNKVTEKGKDVELRCDPISGHTALYWYRQSLGQGLEFLIYFQGNSAPDKSGLPSDRFSAERTGGSVSTLTIQRTQQEDSAVYLCASSLDQGGETQYFGPGTRLLVL.

In its sample, this clonotype was seen a few times. A much larger clone lies one base from this, so it may be a read error. The chain couples TRBV7-9 to TRBJ2-3; D is undetermined. CDR1 SEHNR and CDR2 FQNEAQ come from the germline V gene (reference sequence). This CDR3 has 17 residues. The CDR3 region is CAGRTTSGLNPTDTQYF. The CDR3 nucleotides read TGTGCCGGCAGGACCACCTCCGGTCTTAATCCCACAGATACGCAGTATTTT. The whole variable domain, remainder taken from reference TRBV7-9 and TRBJ2-3, is DTGVSQNPRHKITKRGQNVTFRCDPISEHNRLYWYRQTLGQGPEFLTYFQNEAQLEKSRLLSDRFSAERPKGSFSTLEIQRTEQGDSAMYLCAGRTTSGLNPTDTQYFGPGTRLTVL.